The sequence of this T cell receptor beta chain was determined in a study of cytomegalovirus exposure and HLA in healthy donors. In the study overall: In an early release, HLA-typed donors contributed about 79 million unique TCR sequences.

PCR primers comprised 60 Vbeta and 13 Jbeta primers. Produced via immunoSEQ multiplex PCR; TCRdb's table is partial and in-frame only. The sample holds roughly 200,000 clones; nearly 80% are singletons and the top ten take 2.9%. V was pared by 7 bases and J by 3 bases, with 9 bases of the junction left unmatched. The CDR3 length is 14 residues. Germline V gene data show CDR1 as SNHLY and CDR2 as FYNNEI. In the case of this clone: The antigen is not known.

Regarding the study as a whole: For most TCR beta V segments, an earlier analysis put the productive rate at about 87% or about 30% of the time. A later analysis showed HLA-associated TCR beta chains outstripping equally common others in clonal expansion. Beyond CMV serostatus, there was no information to go on about immune exposure.

The chain employs TRBV2 and TRBJ2-7; 7 bases align to TRBD1. Sequencing input: PBMCs. This TCR was recovered from a female donor in good health and CMV-seronegative. The CDR3 DNA reads TGTGCCAGCAACCCTCGACAGGGTTTCTACGAGCAGTACTTC. This sequence encodes CASNPRQGFYEQYF.